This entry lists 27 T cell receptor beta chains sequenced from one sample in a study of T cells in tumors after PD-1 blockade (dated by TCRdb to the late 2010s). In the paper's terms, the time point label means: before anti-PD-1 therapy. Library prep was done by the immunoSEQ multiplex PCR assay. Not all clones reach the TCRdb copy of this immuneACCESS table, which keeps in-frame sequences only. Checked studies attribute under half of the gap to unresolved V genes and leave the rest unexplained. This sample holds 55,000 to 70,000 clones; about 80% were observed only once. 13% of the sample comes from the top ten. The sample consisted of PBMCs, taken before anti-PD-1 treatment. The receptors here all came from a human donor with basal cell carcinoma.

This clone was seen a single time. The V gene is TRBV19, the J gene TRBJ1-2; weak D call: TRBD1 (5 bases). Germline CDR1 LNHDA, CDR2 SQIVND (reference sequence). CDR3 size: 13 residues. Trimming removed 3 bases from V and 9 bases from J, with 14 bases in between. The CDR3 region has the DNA TGTGCCAGTAGTATCGGGCAGGGTGGGAGCTACACCTTC. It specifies CASSIGQGGSYTF.

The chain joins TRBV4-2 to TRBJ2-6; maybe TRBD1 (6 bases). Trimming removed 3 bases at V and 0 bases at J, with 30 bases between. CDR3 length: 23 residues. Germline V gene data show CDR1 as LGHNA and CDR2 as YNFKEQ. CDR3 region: CASSHVYPRGLFEQSSGANVLTF. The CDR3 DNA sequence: TGTGCCAGCAGCCACGTATACCCCAGGGGTCTTTTCGAACAATCCTCTGGGGCCAACGTCCTGACTTTC.

The CDR3 DNA follows: TGTGCCAGCAGCTCAGGTGAGCAGTTCTTC. Translated, it gives CASSSGEQFF. This sequence joins TRBV21-1 and TRBJ2-1; the table's D call TRBD1 went unverified against the DNA. TRBV21-1 is noted as a pseudogene. The CDR3 has 10 residues.

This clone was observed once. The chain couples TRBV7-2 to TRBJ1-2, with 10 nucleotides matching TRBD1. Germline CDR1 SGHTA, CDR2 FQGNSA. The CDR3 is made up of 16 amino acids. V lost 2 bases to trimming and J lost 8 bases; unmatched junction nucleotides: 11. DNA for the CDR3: TGTGCCAGCAGCTTATCCGGACAGGGGGTCGGCCGAGGCTACACCTTC. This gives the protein CASSLSGQGVGRGYTF.

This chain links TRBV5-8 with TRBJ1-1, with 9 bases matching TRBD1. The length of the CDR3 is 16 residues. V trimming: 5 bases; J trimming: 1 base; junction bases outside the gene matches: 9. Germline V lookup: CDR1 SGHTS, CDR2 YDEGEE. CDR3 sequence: CASRPGTGLKNTEAFF. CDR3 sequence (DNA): TGTGCCAGCAGGCCCGGGACAGGGCTCAAGAACACTGAAGCTTTCTTT.

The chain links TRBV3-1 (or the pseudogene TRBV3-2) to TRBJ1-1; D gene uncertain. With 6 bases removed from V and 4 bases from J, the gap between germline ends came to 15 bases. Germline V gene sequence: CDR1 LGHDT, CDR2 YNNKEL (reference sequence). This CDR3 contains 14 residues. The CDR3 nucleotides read TGTGCCAGCAGGGAACCGGGAGAGGGCACTGAAGCTTTCTTT. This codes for CASREPGEGTEAFF.

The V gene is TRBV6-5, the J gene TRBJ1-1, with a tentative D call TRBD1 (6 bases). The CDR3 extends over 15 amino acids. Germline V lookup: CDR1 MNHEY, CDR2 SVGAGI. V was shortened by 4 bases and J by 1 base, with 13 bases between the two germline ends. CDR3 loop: CASSSAQGRNTEAFF. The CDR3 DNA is TGTGCCAGCAGTTCCGCTCAGGGGCGGAACACTGAAGCTTTCTTT.

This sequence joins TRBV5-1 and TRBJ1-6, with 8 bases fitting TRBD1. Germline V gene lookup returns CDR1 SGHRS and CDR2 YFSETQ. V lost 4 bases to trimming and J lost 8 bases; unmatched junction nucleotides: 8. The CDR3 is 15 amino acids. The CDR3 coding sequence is TGCGCCAGCAGCCAGGGGGCCAGTTTCGATTCACCCCTCCACTTT. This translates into CASSQGASFDSPLHF.

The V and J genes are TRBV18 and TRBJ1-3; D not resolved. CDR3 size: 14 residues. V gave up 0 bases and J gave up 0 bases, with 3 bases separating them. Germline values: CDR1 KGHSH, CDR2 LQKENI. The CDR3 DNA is TGTGCCAGCTCACCACCGAACTCTGGAAACACCATATATTTT. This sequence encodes CASSPPNSGNTIYF.

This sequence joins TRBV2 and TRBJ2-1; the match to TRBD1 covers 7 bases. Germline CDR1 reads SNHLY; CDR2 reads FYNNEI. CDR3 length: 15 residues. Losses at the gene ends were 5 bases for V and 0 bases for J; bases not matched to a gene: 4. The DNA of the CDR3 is TGTGCCAGCAGTACCCAGGGGGACTCCTACAATGAGCAGTTCTTC. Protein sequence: CASSTQGDSYNEQFF.

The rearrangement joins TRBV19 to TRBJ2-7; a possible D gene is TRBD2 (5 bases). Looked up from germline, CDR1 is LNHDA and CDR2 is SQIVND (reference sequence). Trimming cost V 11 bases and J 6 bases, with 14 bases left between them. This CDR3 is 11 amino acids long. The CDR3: CAVRGNFEQYF. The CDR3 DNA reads TGTGCCGTACGGGGTAATTTCGAGCAGTACTTC.

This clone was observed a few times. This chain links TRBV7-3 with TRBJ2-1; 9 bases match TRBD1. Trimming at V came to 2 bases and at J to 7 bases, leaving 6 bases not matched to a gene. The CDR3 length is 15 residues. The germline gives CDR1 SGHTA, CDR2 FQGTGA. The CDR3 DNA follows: TGTGCCAGCAGCTTACGGGGACAGGGAGTAAATGAGCAGTTCTTC. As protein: CASSLRGQGVNEQFF.

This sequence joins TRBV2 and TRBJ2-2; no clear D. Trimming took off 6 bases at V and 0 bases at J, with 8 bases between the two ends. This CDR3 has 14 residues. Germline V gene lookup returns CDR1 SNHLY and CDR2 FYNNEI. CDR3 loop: CASRAGPNTGELFF. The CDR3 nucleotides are TGTGCCAGCAGGGCCGGGCCGAACACCGGGGAGCTGTTTTTT.

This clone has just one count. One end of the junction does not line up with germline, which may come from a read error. CDR3 DNA sequence: TGTGCCAGCAGCTGGGGGTGGGACAGGGTGCGCACGGATACGCAGTATTTT. This sequence encodes CASSWGWDRVRTDTQYF. The chain has TRBV5-5 and TRBJ2-3, with 9 nucleotides matching TRBD1. CDR3 length: 17 amino acids. Germline CDR1 SGHKS, CDR2 YYEKEE (reference sequence).

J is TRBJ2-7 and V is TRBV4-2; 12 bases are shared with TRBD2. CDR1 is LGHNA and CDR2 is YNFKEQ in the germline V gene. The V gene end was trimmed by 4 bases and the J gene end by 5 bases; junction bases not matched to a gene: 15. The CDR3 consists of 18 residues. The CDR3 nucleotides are TGTGCCAGCAGCCCCCGGACTAGCGGGGACTCCCTTAGACACGAGCAGTACTTC. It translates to CASSPRTSGDSLRHEQYF.

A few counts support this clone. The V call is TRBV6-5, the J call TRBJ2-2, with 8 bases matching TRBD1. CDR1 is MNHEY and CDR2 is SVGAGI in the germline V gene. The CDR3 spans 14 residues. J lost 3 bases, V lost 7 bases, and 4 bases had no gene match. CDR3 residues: CASTLDRDTGELFF. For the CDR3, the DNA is TGTGCCAGCACCCTGGACAGGGACACCGGGGAGCTGTTTTTT.

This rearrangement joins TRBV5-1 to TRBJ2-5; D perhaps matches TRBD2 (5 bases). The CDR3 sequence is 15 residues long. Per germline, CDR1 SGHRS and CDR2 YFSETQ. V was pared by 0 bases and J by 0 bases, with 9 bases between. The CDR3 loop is CASSLAGVYQETQYF. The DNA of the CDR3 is TGCGCCAGCAGCTTGGCCGGGGTTTACCAAGAGACCCAGTACTTC.

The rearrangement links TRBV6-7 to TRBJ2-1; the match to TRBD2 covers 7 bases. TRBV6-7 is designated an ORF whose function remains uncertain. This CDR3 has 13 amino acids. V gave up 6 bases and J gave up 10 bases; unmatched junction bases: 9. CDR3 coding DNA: TGTGCCAGCAGCTGGGACCGCGGGGGAGAGCAGTTCTTC. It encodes CASSWDRGGEQFF.

The CDR3, as DNA: TGTGCCACCAGTGATTCTTGGGGGAAGAACACCGGGGAGCTGTTTTTT. It codes for CATSDSWGKNTGELFF. This sequence joins TRBV24-1 and TRBJ2-2; either TRBD1 or TRBD2 may fit D (5 bases each). There are 16 residues in the CDR3. Between the trimmed V and J ends, which lost 2 bases and 1 base, there was a span of 10 bases. Germline CDR1 and CDR2: KGHDR and SFDVKD.

The CDR3 bases are TGTGCCAGCAGCCTTGACGCCACAGATACGCAGTATTTT. Its translation: CASSLDATDTQYF. The V call is TRBV6-4, the J call TRBJ2-3; D unresolved. Germline V gene lookup returns CDR1 MRHNA and CDR2 SNTAGT. The CDR3 consists of 13 residues. Trimming stripped 6 bases from V and 2 bases from J, with 9 bases between.

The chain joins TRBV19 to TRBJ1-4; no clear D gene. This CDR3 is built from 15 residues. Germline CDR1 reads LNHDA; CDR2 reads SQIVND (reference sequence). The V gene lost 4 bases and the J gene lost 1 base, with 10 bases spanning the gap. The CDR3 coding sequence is TGTGCCAGTAGTACCCGTGGGCGAACTAATGAAAAACTGTTTTTT. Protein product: CASSTRGRTNEKLFF.

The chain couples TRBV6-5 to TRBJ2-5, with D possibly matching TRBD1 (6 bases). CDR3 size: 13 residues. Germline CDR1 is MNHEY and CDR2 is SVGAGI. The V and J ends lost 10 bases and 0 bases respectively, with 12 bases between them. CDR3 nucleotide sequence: TGTGCCACCCGCCGGGACAACCAAGAGACCCAGTACTTC. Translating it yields CATRRDNQETQYF.

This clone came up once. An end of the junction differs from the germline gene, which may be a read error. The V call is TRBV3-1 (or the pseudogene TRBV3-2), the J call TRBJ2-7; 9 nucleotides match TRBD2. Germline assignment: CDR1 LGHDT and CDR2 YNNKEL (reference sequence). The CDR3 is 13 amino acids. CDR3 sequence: CAGSGGFHYEQYF. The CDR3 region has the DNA TGTGCCGGCAGCGGGGGGTTCCACTACGAGCAGTACTTC.

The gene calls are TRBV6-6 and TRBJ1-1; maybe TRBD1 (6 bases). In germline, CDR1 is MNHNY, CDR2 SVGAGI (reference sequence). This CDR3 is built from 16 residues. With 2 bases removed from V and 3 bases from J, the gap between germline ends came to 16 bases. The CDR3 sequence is CASSYPRGGVDTEAFF. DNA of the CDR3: TGTGCCAGCAGTTACCCCCGTGGGGGCGTGGACACTGAAGCTTTCTTT.

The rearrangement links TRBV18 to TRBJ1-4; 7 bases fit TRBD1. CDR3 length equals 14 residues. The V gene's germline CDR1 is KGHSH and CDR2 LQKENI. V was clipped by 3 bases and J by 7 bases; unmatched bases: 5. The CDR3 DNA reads TGTGCCAGCTCACCGGGACAGAGGGGTGAAAAACTGTTTTTT. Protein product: CASSPGQRGEKLFF.

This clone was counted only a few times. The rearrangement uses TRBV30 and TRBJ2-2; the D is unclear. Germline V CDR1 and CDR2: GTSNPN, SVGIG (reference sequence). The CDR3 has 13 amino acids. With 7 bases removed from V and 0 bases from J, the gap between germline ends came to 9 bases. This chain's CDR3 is CAYLPSNTGELFF. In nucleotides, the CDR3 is TGTGCCTACCTCCCGTCGAACACCGGGGAGCTGTTTTTT.

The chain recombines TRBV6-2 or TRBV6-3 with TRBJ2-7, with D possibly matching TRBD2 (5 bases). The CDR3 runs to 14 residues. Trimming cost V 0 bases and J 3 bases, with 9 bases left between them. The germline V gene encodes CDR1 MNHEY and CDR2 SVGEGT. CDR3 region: CASSYSDSNYEQYF. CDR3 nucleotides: TGTGCCAGCAGTTACTCGGACTCCAACTACGAGCAGTACTTC.